This T cell receptor beta chain came from a study of shared clonotypes between healthy human individuals. Turning to the study itself: CD4 naive and CD4 memory each took three plates per donor, while CD8 naive took two and CD8 memory one.

With regard to this clone: Its matching antigen is unknown.

Study-level findings and limits: A handful of donors showed sharing of approximately 5% of naive CD4 clonotypes.

CD8 cells regarded as naive lacked CD45RO, were positively chosen for CCR7, and omitted terminally differentiated effector memory CD45RA+ cells. As handled by the study authors: There were no quality scores in the junction-only immunoSEQ sequences, so filtering differed. Assay: immunoSEQ multiplex PCR; the TCRdb copy retains only in-frame clones and omits some. V, J and clone size reflect that table, while D and trimming were determined from the DNA. This sample has about 2.1 million clones, with roughly 93% found just once. In germline, CDR1 is SGHNT, CDR2 YYREEE (reference sequence). The CDR3 consists of 12 residues. V lost 0 bases to trimming and J lost 5 bases, with 4 bases between them.

The TCR was taken from a man younger than 35 in good health. Some clones in this sample may be carry-over from other donors' samples. The chain links TRBV5-4 to TRBJ2-3; D gene uncertain. The specimen sequenced was naive CD8+ T cells from PBMCs. CDR3 coding DNA: TGTGCCAGCAGCTTGGTCGGAGATACGCAGTATTTT. Amino acid sequence: CASSLVGDTQYF. The full variable domain, completed using reference TRBV5-4 and TRBJ2-3, is ETGVTQSPTHLIKTRGQQVTLRCSSQSGHNTVSWYQQALGQGPQFIFQYYREEENGRGNFPPRFSGLQFPNYSSELNVNALELDDSALYLCASSLVGDTQYFGPGTRLTVL.